Described below is a single T cell receptor (beta chain) sequence and its context. The data originate from a study of blood T cell repertoires in COVID-19. Libraries were prepared by immunoSEQ multiplex PCR; TCRdb keeps only in-frame clonotypes and omits some of them. Here the sample spans about 140,000 clones, 65% to 85% being singletons. The CDR3 covers 17 residues. The V gene's germline CDR1 is MNHEY and CDR2 SMNVEV (reference sequence). V was clipped by 5 bases and J by 9 bases; unmatched bases: 19. The chain has TRBV27 and TRBJ2-1, with 7 bases lining up with TRBD2. This receptor was identified in a woman between 55 and 75 years old with acute or convalescent COVID-19. Sequencing input: peripheral blood. Here the CDR3 DNA reads TGTGCCAGCAGTCGCGGTGAGAGGAGCGGGAATCCCTGTGAGCAGTTCTTC. Translated: CASSRGERSGNPCEQFF.